A selection of T cell receptor beta chains follows, all from one sample in a study of liver allograft versus peripheral blood T cells. Each CDR3 protein gets one entry after TCRdb re-called the reads with MiXCR. The sample carries around 2,800 distinct CDR3 sequences, more than 12% recorded once. These receptor sequences come from a human patient who had a liver transplant. Some T cells may possibly be graft donor cells. CDR3s include the opening cysteine and the closing phenylalanine or tryptophan. Each record gives: clone size, V gene, J gene, D gene, CDR3 DNA, CDR3 protein. D genes are given only for firm matches. Rows give clone size only sometimes, using once, few, many, or a class for an expanded clone.

NA	TRBV9	TRBJ1-5	NA	TGTGCCAGCAGCCCGGGACCGGAGATCGGTCAGCCCCAGCATTTT	CASSPGPEIGQPQHF
medium-sized	TRBV10-3	TRBJ1-2	NA	TGTGCCATCAGTGCGGCAGGACAGTCACAAAACTATGGCTACACCTTC	CAISAAGQSQNYGYTF
medium-sized	TRBV15	TRBJ2-2	NA	TGTGCCACCAGCGTCCAGGGAACCGGGGAGCTGTTTTTT	CATSVQGTGELFF
few	TRBV10-3	TRBJ2-7	TRBD1	TGTGCCATCAGTTGGACAGGAGGTTCCTACGAGCAGTACTTC	CAISWTGGSYEQYF
medium-sized	TRBV19	TRBJ1-5	NA	TGTGCCAGTAGTATAGACAGGGAAGGAAGCAATCAGCCCCAGCATTTT	CASSIDREGSNQPQHF
NA	TRBV7-3	TRBJ2-1	NA	TGTGCCAGCAGCTCGGTGGGGGGGCGGAGGAATGAGCAGTTCTTC	CASSSVGGRRNEQFF
NA	TRBV6-5	TRBJ2-1	NA	TGTGCCAGCAGTGTGGGCATGGGGGACAATGAGCAGTTCTTC	CASSVGMGDNEQFF
NA	TRBV20-1	TRBJ1-5	NA	TGCAGTGCTAGAATGGGGGGGTTCAATCAGCCCCAGCATTTT	CSARMGGFNQPQHF
few	TRBV12-3/TRBV12-4	TRBJ2-6	NA	TGTGCCAGCAGCCCCTCCGGCTCTGGGGCCAACGTCCTGACTTTC	CASSPSGSGANVLTF
few	TRBV28	TRBJ2-7	TRBD1	TGTGCCAGCAGCCCCACGGGACAGGGGGTCTTCTCCTACGAGCAGTACTTC	CASSPTGQGVFSYEQYF
few	TRBV7-9	TRBJ2-7	NA	TGTGCCAGCAACCGTCACGACTCTTTCTACGAGCAGTACTTC	CASNRHDSFYEQYF
many	TRBV28	TRBJ2-1	TRBD2	TGTGCCAGCAGTTTCTTAGCGGGGGGGGTTTTGAATGAGCAGTTCTTC	CASSFLAGGVLNEQFF
medium-sized	TRBV10-3	TRBJ1-2	NA	TGTGCCATCAGTGAAGCTCCCCCAAACTATGGCTACACCTTC	CAISEAPPNYGYTF
NA	TRBV27	TRBJ2-7	TRBD1	TGTGCCAGCAGTTTAGGGCAGGGGGCTTACGAGCAGTACTTC	CASSLGQGAYEQYF
medium-sized	TRBV6-6	TRBJ2-6	TRBD1	TGTGCCAGCAGTCTATCAGGGGGCTCCGGGGCCAACGTCCTGACTTTC	CASSLSGGSGANVLTF
medium-sized	TRBV6-2/TRBV6-3	TRBJ2-7	NA	TGTGCCAGCAGTTACTCCGGGGGAAAGGGTGAGCAGTACTTC	CASSYSGGKGEQYF
NA	TRBV18	TRBJ2-1	TRBD2	TGTGCCAGCTCACAGCCTAGCGGACCTAACAATGAGCAGTTCTTC	CASSQPSGPNNEQFF
NA	TRBV28	TRBJ1-1	NA	TGTGCTGGCAGTTTCGGGATGAACACTGAAGCTTTCTTT	CAGSFGMNTEAFF
NA	TRBV12-3/TRBV12-4	TRBJ2-7	TRBD2	TGTGCCAGCAGTTTAGATAGAAGGACTAGCTTCCACGAGCAGTACTTC	CASSLDRRTSFHEQYF
few	TRBV12-3/TRBV12-4	TRBJ1-6	NA	TGTGCCAGCACCATAGGGTTATGGGGGAATTCACCCCTCCACTTT	CASTIGLWGNSPLHF